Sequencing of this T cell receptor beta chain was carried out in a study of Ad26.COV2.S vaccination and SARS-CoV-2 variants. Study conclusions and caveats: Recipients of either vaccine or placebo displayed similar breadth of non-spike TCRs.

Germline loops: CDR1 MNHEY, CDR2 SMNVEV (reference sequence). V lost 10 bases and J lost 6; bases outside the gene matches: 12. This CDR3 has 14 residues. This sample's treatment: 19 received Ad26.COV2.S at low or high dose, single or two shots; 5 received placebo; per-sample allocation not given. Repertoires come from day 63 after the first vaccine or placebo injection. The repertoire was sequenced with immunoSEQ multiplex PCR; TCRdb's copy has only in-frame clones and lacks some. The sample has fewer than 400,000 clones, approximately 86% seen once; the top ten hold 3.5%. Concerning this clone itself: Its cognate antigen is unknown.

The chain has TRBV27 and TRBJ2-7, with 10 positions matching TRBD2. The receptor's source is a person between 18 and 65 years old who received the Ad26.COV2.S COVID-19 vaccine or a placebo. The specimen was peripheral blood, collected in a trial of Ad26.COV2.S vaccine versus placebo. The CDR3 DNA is TGTGCCACTTCCTGGGCTAGCGGGGGATTCGAGCAGTACTTC. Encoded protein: CATSWASGGFEQYF.